These 21 T cell receptor beta chains originate from one sample sequenced in a study of blood T cells in healthy people across ages (dated by TCRdb to between 2015 and 2016). The receptor library was made with 5' RACE. TCRdb shows the sequencer as Illumina HiSeq 2500. The second PCR ran for roughly 7 to 11 cycles and used a J-beta primer mix along with a sample-barcoded 5' primer. The public sequencing data were trimmed at Q25 with fastp and processed into clonotypes with MiXCR by TCRdb, which kept only in-frame beta chains. CDR3 protein duplicates are merged, each entry listing the most common genes and DNA. The sample table lists 980,000 or so distinct CDR3 sequences, around 49% of them with a count of one. 13% of the sample rests with the top ten. The sequenced sample consisted of blood. The receptor set was obtained from a young man in good health.

The CDR3 region is CSASVGGGGYTF. The CDR3 DNA follows: TGCAGTGCTAGCGTCGGGGGAGGTGGCTACACCTTC. This rearrangement joins TRBV20-1 to TRBJ1-2; possibly TRBD1 for D (5 bases). Trimming pared 3 bases from V and 7 bases from J, leaving 12 bases between. This CDR3 has 12 amino acids. Germline CDR1 and CDR2: DFQATT and SNEGSKA (reference sequence).

The V gene is TRBV12-3 or TRBV12-4, the J gene TRBJ1-5; D remains unclear. Between the trimmed V and J ends, which lost 8 bases and 0 bases, there was a span of 5 bases. This CDR3 is 12 amino acids long. The CDR3 spells CASRYSNQPQHF. The CDR3 DNA sequence: TGTGCCAGCCGGTATAGCAATCAGCCCCAGCATTTT.

The sample holds a few counts of this clonotype. The genes are TRBV13 and TRBJ2-1; 7 positions agree with TRBD1. Germline V gene data show CDR1 as PRHDT and CDR2 as FYEKMQ (reference sequence). This CDR3 is 19 amino acids long. Trimming removed 5 bases from V and 2 bases from J; junction bases left unmatched: 18. The CDR3: CASSLGSDRVSPTYNEQFF. In nucleotides, the CDR3 is TGTGCCAGCAGCCTCGGATCTGACAGGGTGAGTCCTACCTACAATGAGCAGTTCTTC.

This clonotype has ten or more counts. The CDR3 sequence: CASSPQGQGIEQYF. The CDR3 DNA reads TGTGCCAGCTCACCACAGGGACAGGGTATCGAGCAGTACTTC. V and J are TRBV18 and TRBJ2-7; 9 nucleotides align to TRBD1. CDR3 length equals 14 residues. CDR1 and CDR2 from the germline V gene are KGHSH and LQKENI. V shed 1 base and J 6 bases; nucleotides not matched to a gene: 4.

This clonotype was seen only a few times. The chain recombines TRBV11-2 with TRBJ2-1, with TRBD2 as a possible D gene (6 bases). CDR1 SGHAT and CDR2 FQNNGV come from the germline V gene. V was clipped by 6 bases and J by 7 bases, with 19 bases between them. The CDR3 has 15 amino acids. The CDR3 loop is CASSRNGGAGNEQFF. CDR3 nucleotides: TGTGCCAGCAGTAGAAACGGGGGTGCTGGGAATGAGCAGTTCTTC.

The chain recombines TRBV20-1 with TRBJ2-1, with D possibly called TRBD1 or TRBD2 (5 bases each). This CDR3 has 13 residues. From germline, CDR1 is DFQATT and CDR2 SNEGSKA (reference sequence). V lost 3 bases and J lost 7, with 13 bases in between. Here the CDR3 DNA reads TGCAGTGCTAGCCGGGACCCCTCGAATGAGCAGTTCTTC. Translating gives CSASRDPSNEQFF.

This chain connects TRBV20-1 to TRBJ2-7; TRBD1 matches 8 bases. The germline CDR1 and CDR2 sequences are DFQATT and SNEGSKA (reference sequence). The V gene end was trimmed by 2 bases and the J gene end by 1 base; junction bases not matched to a gene: 7. The CDR3 loop spans 15 amino acids. CDR3 loop: CSARKIQGVSYEQYF. Written as DNA, the CDR3 is TGCAGTGCTAGAAAAATACAGGGGGTATCCTACGAGCAGTACTTC.

Only a few counts were recorded for this clonotype. The CDR3 region is CASRRGRIAYEQYF. For the CDR3, the DNA is TGTGCCAGCAGGAGAGGCAGGATCGCCTACGAGCAGTACTTC. The gene calls are TRBV28 and TRBJ2-7; no clear D gene. The germline V gene encodes CDR1 MDHEN and CDR2 SYDVKM. The CDR3 is 14 amino acids. With 6 bases removed from V and 2 bases from J, the gap between germline ends came to 14 bases.

This clonotype was counted only a few times. The gene calls are TRBV11-1 and TRBJ1-1; no reliable D call. Trimming stripped 5 bases from V and 2 bases from J, with 9 bases between. Looked up from germline, CDR1 is SGHAT and CDR2 is FQDESV (reference sequence). This CDR3 spans 13 amino acids. Written as DNA, the CDR3 is TGTGCCAGCAGCCTCCCGGAAAACACTGAAGCTTTCTTT. It specifies CASSLPENTEAFF.

The CDR3 DNA follows: TGTGCCAGCAGCTCCTCCGCGGCCTGGGATGAGCAGTTCTTC. The encoded protein is CASSSSAAWDEQFF. The chain couples TRBV6-5 to TRBJ2-1; D is ambiguous. Germline-derived CDR1 and CDR2 are MNHEY and SVGAGI. The CDR3 consists of 14 residues. Trimming pared 6 bases from V and 8 bases from J, leaving 17 bases between.

On this clonotype: One end of the junction is discordant with germline, which a read error may explain. The rearrangement links TRBV27 to TRBJ2-5; 8 nucleotides match TRBD1. Germline V gives CDR1 MNHEY, CDR2 SMNVEV (reference sequence). CDR3 length: 16 residues. This chain's CDR3 is CTSSFLGQAMQETQYF. The CDR3 DNA follows: TGTACCAGCAGTTTCTTGGGACAGGCGATGCAAGAGACCCAGTACTTC.

The V gene is TRBV12-3 or TRBV12-4, the J gene TRBJ2-7; D tentatively fits TRBD1 or TRBD2 (6 bases each). The CDR3 runs 13 residues. V shed 2 bases and J shed 6 bases, with 11 bases lying between them. DNA of the CDR3: TGTGCCAGCAGTTTACGGGGGCTGGCCGAGCAGTACTTC. It translates to CASSLRGLAEQYF.

The chain joins TRBV5-1 to TRBJ1-1; 7 nucleotides line up with TRBD1. Trimming cost V 3 bases and J 0 bases; bases outside gene matches: 8. The CDR3 has 16 residues. CDR1 and CDR2 from the germline V gene are SGHRS and YFSETQ. In DNA form, the CDR3 reads TGCGCCAGCAGCTCGGATCCCGGGACAGTGAACACTGAAGCTTTCTTT. Protein: CASSSDPGTVNTEAFF.

V gene TRBV9 combines with J gene TRBJ2-3; D might be TRBD1 (6 bases). Germline V gene data show CDR1 as SGDLS and CDR2 as YYNGEE. The ends were cut back, 5 bases at V and 0 bases at J, with 13 bases in the middle. This CDR3 is built from 15 residues. The CDR3 sequence is CASRRGHLSTDTQYF. The CDR3 bases are TGTGCCAGCAGGAGGGGACACCTCAGCACAGATACGCAGTATTTT.

The chain carries TRBV6-2 or TRBV6-3 and TRBJ2-3; tentative D call: TRBD2 (6 bases). Germline CDR1 MNHEY, CDR2 SVGEGT. V was trimmed by 0 bases and J by 4 bases, leaving 11 bases between them. CDR3 length: 15 amino acids. The CDR3 bases are TGTGCCAGCAGTTACTCGGCGGGGCCTTCAGATACGCAGTATTTT. It yields the protein CASSYSAGPSDTQYF.

The V gene is TRBV28, the J gene TRBJ1-2; no firm D call. V lost 10 bases and J lost 8, with 14 bases in between. Looked up from germline, CDR1 is MDHEN and CDR2 is SYDVKM. The CDR3 is 11 residues long. The CDR3 bases are TGTGCCATCTCAGCCGGGGAAGGCTACACCTTC. Protein: CAISAGEGYTF.

The chain links TRBV13 to TRBJ2-5, with 8 positions matching TRBD2. Germline CDR1 reads PRHDT; CDR2 reads FYEKMQ (reference sequence). The CDR3 extends over 16 amino acids. Trimming took 5 bases from V and 5 from J; bases not matched to a gene: 13. The CDR3 loop is CASSVQTSAPFETQYF. In DNA, the CDR3 is TGTGCCAGCAGCGTCCAGACTAGCGCCCCGTTCGAGACCCAGTACTTC.

Comments on this clonotype: A much larger clone lies a single base off, so this may be a read error. The CDR3 region is CACSEAQDSPYNEQFF. CDR3 coding DNA: TGTGCCTGCAGTGAAGCGCAAGACAGCCCCTACAATGAGCAGTTCTTC. V usage is TRBV6-1 and J usage is TRBJ2-1; weak D call: TRBD1 (5 bases). Germline lookup yields CDR1 MNHNS and CDR2 SASEGT. CDR3 size: 16 residues.

This clonotype was observed a handful of times. V is TRBV24-1 and J is TRBJ2-5; 9 bases are shared with TRBD2. With V trimmed by 6 bases and J by 5 bases, 9 bases remained unmatched. This CDR3 is built from 15 residues. CDR1 and CDR2 (germline): KGHDR, SFDVKD. The CDR3 here is CATSSSSGVTETQYF. The CDR3 DNA is TGTGCCACCAGTTCCTCTAGCGGGGTGACGGAGACCCAGTACTTC.

The chain is built from TRBV18 and TRBJ2-7; possibly TRBD2 for D (5 bases). V was clipped by 3 bases and J by 6 bases, with 12 bases between them. The germline CDR1 and CDR2 sequences are KGHSH and LQKENI. CDR3 length: 13 residues. The CDR3 region has the DNA TGTGCCAGCTCACCCGGAGGAGCTAGCGAGCAGTACTTC. This codes for CASSPGGASEQYF.

This clonotype appeared once. The rearrangement joins TRBV5-1 to TRBJ2-6; D is unclear. V lost 0 bases and J lost 0, with 10 bases in between. Germline CDR1 SGHRS, CDR2 YFSETQ. This CDR3 comprises 17 residues. CDR3 sequence (DNA): TGCGCCAGCAGCTTGGTTGGCAGGTCCTCTGGGGCCAACGTCCTGACTTTC. It specifies CASSLVGRSSGANVLTF.